This T cell receptor (beta chain) comes out of a study of cytomegalovirus exposure and HLA in healthy donors. V lost 5 bases to trimming and J lost 5 bases, with 18 bases between them. The CDR3 runs 15 residues. CDR1 is LNHNV, CDR2 YYDKDF, per germline (reference sequence). Use of 60 Vbeta and 13 Jbeta primers characterized the PCR. Here immunoSEQ multiplex PCR was the method, and the copy in TCRdb shows in-frame clones only, minus some. Among under 70,000 clones listed, 68% were seen once. Overall study findings and caveats: Accurate HLA-A and HLA-B prediction from TCR beta sequences was reported for most subjects. It was shown in a later analysis that HLA-associated TCR beta chains were more clonally expanded than other, equally common chains. Through in vitro validation, a few CMV-associated chains were shown to be specific for CMV antigens.

This clone was recorded a few times. Its antigen is not known. The origin of this receptor is a woman in her 30s in good health and CMV-seronegative. This rearrangement joins TRBV15 to TRBJ2-5, with unresolved D. The sequencing input was PBMCs. CDR3 DNA sequence: TGTGCCACCAGCGCCTACGGTGGGCTTGGGGAGACCCAGTACTTC. Amino acids: CATSAYGGLGETQYF.